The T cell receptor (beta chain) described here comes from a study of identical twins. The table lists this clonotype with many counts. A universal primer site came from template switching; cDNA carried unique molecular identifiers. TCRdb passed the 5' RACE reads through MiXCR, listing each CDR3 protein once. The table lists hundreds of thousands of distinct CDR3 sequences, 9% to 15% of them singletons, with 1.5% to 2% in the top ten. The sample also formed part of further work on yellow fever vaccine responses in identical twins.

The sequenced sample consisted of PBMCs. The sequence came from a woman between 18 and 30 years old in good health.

The DNA for the CDR3 is TGCAGCGTTGTTGGGGCGGAGACCCAGTACTTC. Translated, it gives CSVVGAETQYF. This sequence joins TRBV29-1 and TRBJ2-5, with D tentatively TRBD1 (5 bases). This CDR3 is built from 11 residues. CDR1 is SQVTM and CDR2 is ANQGSEA in the germline V gene. V was pared by 4 bases and J by 5 bases, with 8 bases between.